Below are 12 T cell receptor beta chains sequenced from a single sample in a study of blood T cell repertoires in COVID-19. Sequencing used immunoSEQ multiplex PCR; TCRdb keeps in-frame clones, though not all of them. The sample consists of approximately 210,000 clones, roughly 85% of them appearing once. Sequencing input: peripheral blood. The source is a woman in her 70s with active or convalescent COVID-19.

The rearrangement uses TRBV18 and TRBJ2-3; no definite D call. Trimming cost V 4 bases and J 1 base, with 6 bases left between them. Germline CDR1 and CDR2: KGHSH and LQKENI. The CDR3 extends over 13 amino acids. CDR3 coding DNA: TGTGCCAGCTCACTAAGCCGCACAGATACGCAGTATTTT. Translating it yields CASSLSRTDTQYF. Combining the CDR3 with reference TRBV18 and TRBJ2-3 gives the whole variable domain NAGVMQNPRHLVRRRGQEARLRCSPMKGHSHVYWYRQLPEEGLKFMVYLQKENIIDESGMPKERFSAEFPKEGPSILRIQQVVRGDSAAYFCASSLSRTDTQYFGPGTRLTVL.

J is TRBJ2-5 and V is TRBV12-5, with 8 bases aligning to TRBD1. Per germline, CDR1 LGHNT and CDR2 FRNRAP. The CDR3 loop spans 14 amino acids. After removal of 6 bases from V and 1 base from J, the junction contained 4 bases not matched to a gene. DNA for the CDR3: TGTGCTAGTGGCGCCGACAGGGGCCAAGAGACCCAGTACTTC. Amino acids: CASGADRGQETQYF.

The genes are TRBV7-2 and TRBJ1-1, with TRBD1 identical over 7 bases. Germline V gene lookup returns CDR1 SGHTA and CDR2 FQGNSA. Unmatched junction bases numbered 5, after V lost 4 bases and J lost 0 bases. The CDR3 extends over 15 amino acids. CDR3 loop: CASSSMGQLNTEAFF. The CDR3 nucleotides are TGTGCCAGCAGCTCAATGGGACAGCTGAACACTGAAGCTTTCTTT. Based on the CDR3 plus reference TRBV7-2 and TRBJ1-1, the full variable domain is GAGVSQSPSNKVTEKGKDVELRCDPISGHTALYWYRQSLGQGLEFLIYFQGNSAPDKSGLPSDRFSAERTGGSVSTLTIQRTQQEDSAVYLCASSSMGQLNTEAFFGQGTRLTVV.

The rearrangement links TRBV28 to TRBJ2-3, with TRBD1 identical over 11 bases. The CDR3 spans 16 residues. CDR1 and CDR2 from the germline V gene are MDHEN and SYDVKM. Losses at the gene ends were 2 bases for V and 6 bases for J; bases not matched to a gene: 7. In nucleotides, the CDR3 is TGTGCCAGCAGTTTAGTGGGGACAGGGGGTTGGGATACGCAGTATTTT. This gives the protein CASSLVGTGGWDTQYF.

This rearrangement joins TRBV5-1 to TRBJ2-2, with 11 positions matching TRBD2. CDR1 and CDR2 (germline): SGHRS, YFSETQ. The CDR3 totals 16 residues. The V gene end was trimmed by 1 base and the J gene end by 3 bases; junction bases not matched to a gene: 2. The CDR3 bases are TGCGCCAGCAGCTTGCAGACTAGCGGGGACACCGGGGAGCTGTTTTTT. This gives the protein CASSLQTSGDTGELFF.

The chain combines TRBV5-4 with TRBJ2-1, with a weak D call TRBD1 (6 bases). CDR3 length: 13 amino acids. V lost 4 bases, J lost 6 bases, and 11 bases lay in between. CDR1 is SGHNT, CDR2 YYREEE, per germline (reference sequence). The CDR3 coding sequence is TGTGCCAGCAGCCCAGACAGGCCCAATGAGCAGTTCTTC. It is translated as CASSPDRPNEQFF.

This chain connects TRBV14 to TRBJ1-2; no reliable D call. V was shortened by 1 base and J by 3 bases, with 12 bases between the two germline ends. The CDR3 covers 15 residues. Germline-derived CDR1 and CDR2 are SGHDN and FVKESK. In nucleotides, the CDR3 is TGTGCCAGCAGCCAAGGAAGCGGGTTCTACTATGGCTACACCTTC. Its translation is CASSQGSGFYYGYTF.

The table lists this clone with many counts. CDR3 sequence (DNA): TGCGCCAGCAGCTCTCTGACAGGGGAAGGGGAAAAACTGTTTTTT. The encoded protein is CASSSLTGEGEKLFF. The rearrangement links TRBV5-1 to TRBJ1-4; 8 bases align to TRBD1. Germline V lookup: CDR1 SGHRS, CDR2 YFSETQ. The CDR3 is 15 residues long. J gave up 8 bases and V 3 bases, and 9 bases lay outside the gene matches. Complete variable domain (other parts from reference TRBV5-1 and TRBJ1-4): KAGVTQTPRYLIKTRGQQVTLSCSPISGHRSVSWYQQTPGQGLQFLFEYFSETQRNKGNFPGRFSGRQFSNSRSEMNVSTLELGDSALYLCASSSLTGEGEKLFFGSGTQLSVL.

This chain joins TRBV10-1 and TRBJ1-2; no clear D. Germline CDR1 is WNHNN and CDR2 is SYGVQD (reference sequence). This CDR3 region has 12 residues. The V end lost 3 bases, the J end lost 8 bases, and 10 bases lay between the germline ends. The CDR3 sequence is CASSDAVGGYTF. CDR3 bases: TGCGCCAGCAGTGATGCAGTCGGGGGCTACACCTTC.

This sequence joins TRBV5-1 and TRBJ2-3; 9 bases align to TRBD1. Germline V CDR1 and CDR2: SGHRS, YFSETQ. This CDR3 has 17 residues. The V segment lost 3 bases and the J segment 2 bases; nucleotides outside the gene matches: 10. CDR3 sequence reads: CASSSLSGTGFTDTQYF. DNA of the CDR3: TGCGCCAGCAGCTCCCTATCCGGGACAGGGTTCACAGATACGCAGTATTTT.

This sequence joins TRBV18 and TRBJ2-3; 9 positions match TRBD2. The V segment lost 1 base and the J segment 6 bases; nucleotides outside the gene matches: 5. CDR3 length equals 15 residues. Germline V gene data show CDR1 as KGHSH and CDR2 as LQKENI. CDR3 nucleotide sequence: TGTGCCAGCTCACCACAGTCGAGCGGGAGGGATACGCAGTATTTT. Translation gives CASSPQSSGRDTQYF.

The chain has TRBV7-2 and TRBJ2-6, with 9 bases aligning to TRBD1. After removal of 8 bases from V and 0 bases from J, the junction contained 11 bases not matched to a gene. There are 18 residues in the CDR3. Germline lookup yields CDR1 SGHTA and CDR2 FQGNSA. The CDR3 nucleotides are TGTGCCAGCCCTTGGGGGGACAGGGCCTACTCTGGGGCCAACGTCCTGACTTTC. Translation: CASPWGDRAYSGANVLTF.